Following are 7 T cell receptor beta chains from one sample sequenced in a study of T-cell memory formation after mild COVID-19. TCRdb called the 5' RACE reads again in MiXCR, with one record for every CDR3 protein. The sample yields approximately 150,000 distinct CDR3 sequences, 10% to 15% seen once. Sequenced: PBMCs or a T cell subset sorted from them (not recorded which). All receptors come from a man younger than 30 who had mild COVID-19 (a few samples of this study predate the infection). Cell type and time point are not known.

This clonotype was picked up a small number of times. This chain joins TRBV3-1 and TRBJ1-6; D gene ambiguous. Germline V CDR1 and CDR2: LGHDT, YNNKEL (reference sequence). V was cut by 4 bases and J by 4 bases, with 5 bases left in between. This CDR3 is built from 13 residues. In DNA form, the CDR3 reads TGTGCCAGCAGCCCTCGTTATAATTCACCCCTCCACTTT. This gives the protein CASSPRYNSPLHF.

This clonotype was detected ten times or more. The chain has TRBV27 and TRBJ2-5, with D uncertain. This CDR3 region has 13 residues. Trimming left V 5 bases short and J 0 bases short, with 7 bases between. Germline V gene lookup returns CDR1 MNHEY and CDR2 SMNVEV (reference sequence). DNA for the CDR3: TGTGCCAGCAGTACGAGGTACCAAGAGACCCAGTACTTC. Amino acids: CASSTRYQETQYF.

This chain links TRBV12-3 or TRBV12-4 with TRBJ2-4; D possibly matches TRBD1 or TRBD2 (5 bases each). Trimming cost V 8 bases and J 11 bases, with 13 bases left between them. The CDR3 covers 11 residues. The CDR3: CASLGVTVQYF. CDR3 DNA sequence: TGTGCCAGCTTGGGGGTAACCGTTCAGTACTTC.

The V gene is TRBV7-3, the J gene TRBJ2-1; D unresolved. The V gene's germline CDR1 is SGHTA and CDR2 FQGTGA. The CDR3 loop spans 12 amino acids. Trimming took off 5 bases at V and 10 bases at J, with 12 bases between the two ends. The DNA for the CDR3 is TGTGCCAGCAGCCGGCTTGGCGCGGAGCAGTTCTTC. This encodes CASSRLGAEQFF.

This clonotype was seen repeatedly, ten times or more. The chain couples TRBV7-9 to TRBJ1-2, with D uncertain. With 5 bases removed from V and 3 bases from J, the gap between germline ends came to 13 bases. Germline V gene data show CDR1 as SEHNR and CDR2 as FQNEAQ (reference sequence). The length of the CDR3 is 14 residues. CDR3 coding DNA: TGTGCCAGCAGCCCCTTTTCCGCAGACTATGGCTACACCTTC. Encoded protein: CASSPFSADYGYTF.

The V and J genes are TRBV18 and TRBJ2-2; D uncertain. The CDR3 is made up of 14 amino acids. V was shortened by 7 bases and J by 4 bases, with 13 bases between the two germline ends. Germline lookup yields CDR1 KGHSH and CDR2 LQKENI. The DNA of the CDR3 is TGTGCCAGCTATACCACGGCCGGCACCGGGGAGCTGTTTTTT. Its protein product is CASYTTAGTGELFF.

This clonotype was picked up many times. The chain couples TRBV4-3 to TRBJ2-3; D not certain. Trimming took off 1 base at V and 5 bases at J, with 7 bases between the two ends. Germline CDR1 and CDR2: LGHNA and YSLEER. The CDR3 spans 13 residues. CDR3: CASSQVLGDTQYF. Written as DNA, the CDR3 is TGCGCCAGCAGCCAAGTACTGGGAGATACGCAGTATTTT.